This T cell receptor (beta chain) was identified in a study of blood T cells in healthy people across ages. Primers used in a second PCR of about 7 to 12 cycles were a sample-barcoded 5' primer and a J-beta primer mix. Every cDNA molecule carried a tag from a template-switch adaptor bearing 12 random nucleotides. In TCRdb, the 5' RACE reads were re-called with MiXCR into one record per CDR3 protein. The repertoire has 1 million to 1.2 million distinct CDR3 sequences, around two fifths of them found once; the top ten carry roughly 13%. Sequencing was carried out using blood. The clonotype comes from a man between 18 and 35 years old in good health.

The DNA for the CDR3 is TGCAGTGCGGATCCGGGACGGACCGCAGATACGCAGTATTTT. Residues: CSADPGRTADTQYF. The V call is TRBV20-1, the J call TRBJ2-3; D is possibly TRBD1 or TRBD2 (5 bases each). The V end lost 6 bases, the J end lost 4 bases, and 17 bases lay between the germline ends. The CDR3 spans 14 residues. Per the germline V gene, CDR1 is DFQATT and CDR2 is SNEGSKA (reference sequence).